These 24 T cell receptor beta chains were sequenced from one sample in a study of T cell responses to AZD1222 COVID-19 vaccine. Data came from immunoSEQ multiplex PCR; TCRdb stores just in-frame clones and leaves some out. The sample yields some 110,000 clones, roughly 85% seen once. The sample here was peripheral blood, taken on day 0 of MenACWY control vaccination. Every receptor here comes from an adult in good health.

In its sample, this clone was seen a few times. The chain carries TRBV2 and TRBJ1-5; D is perhaps TRBD1 (5 bases). Between the trimmed V and J ends, which lost 6 bases and 3 bases, there was a span of 18 bases. Germline V gives CDR1 SNHLY, CDR2 FYNNEI. The CDR3 sequence is 16 residues long. The CDR3 loop reads CASSLRTSSNNQPQHF. CDR3 nucleotide sequence: TGTGCCAGCAGCCTTCGGACATCCTCTAACAATCAGCCCCAGCATTTT.

The J gene is TRBJ2-3, the V gene TRBV5-6; perhaps TRBD2 as D (6 bases). V lost 7 bases and J lost 1, with 13 bases in between. This CDR3 region has 14 residues. Germline V gene sequence: CDR1 SGHDT, CDR2 YYEEEE. Here the CDR3 reads CASSARGGTDTQYF. The CDR3 DNA follows: TGTGCCAGCTCGGCGCGCGGGGGCACAGATACGCAGTATTTT.

The chain has TRBV6-2 or TRBV6-3 and TRBJ2-6; 8 bases align to TRBD1. The CDR3 contains 17 residues. Germline CDR1 reads MNHEY; CDR2 reads SVGEGT. After removal of 4 bases from V and 4 bases from J, the junction contained 9 bases not matched to a gene. The CDR3 spells CASSSFQGAYGANVLTF. The CDR3, as DNA: TGTGCCAGCAGTTCGTTCCAGGGGGCGTACGGGGCCAACGTCCTGACTTTC.

This sequence joins TRBV7-2 and TRBJ1-6; the D gene is possibly TRBD1 (5 bases). CDR3 size: 16 residues. V was trimmed by 1 base and J by 5 bases, leaving 12 bases between them. Germline V gene data show CDR1 as SGHTA and CDR2 as FQGNSA. The CDR3 protein is CASSLVQATNNSPLHF. The CDR3 region has the DNA TGTGCCAGCAGCTTAGTACAGGCAACGAATAATTCACCCCTCCACTTT.

The gene calls are TRBV7-8 and TRBJ1-2; 8 bases match TRBD1. V shed 4 bases and J 4 bases; nucleotides not matched to a gene: 8. This CDR3 region has 15 residues. Germline loops: CDR1 SGHVS, CDR2 FQNEAQ. As DNA, the CDR3 is TGTGCCAGCAGCTCCCTTCGGACAGGGCCCTATGGCTACACCTTC. Translating gives CASSSLRTGPYGYTF.

The J gene is TRBJ2-1, the V gene TRBV7-2; the match to TRBD2 covers 14 bases. CDR3 length: 18 residues. The J segment lost 4 bases and the V segment lost 4 bases, leaving 9 bases of the junction unmatched. The germline V gene encodes CDR1 SGHTA and CDR2 FQGNSA. CDR3 sequence reads: CASSSAGTSGGLYNEQFF. CDR3 DNA sequence: TGTGCCAGCAGCTCCGCCGGGACTAGCGGGGGATTATACAATGAGCAGTTCTTC.

The J gene is TRBJ1-1, the V gene TRBV6-5; D remains ambiguous. Per germline, CDR1 MNHEY and CDR2 SVGAGI. The CDR3 covers 15 residues. The V end was cut by 6 bases, the J end by 0 bases, with 14 bases between. CDR3: CASRTGEVVNTEAFF. For the CDR3, the DNA is TGTGCCAGCAGGACCGGGGAGGTGGTGAACACTGAAGCTTTCTTT.

The chain employs TRBV18 and TRBJ2-3; 8 bases fit TRBD1. Unmatched junction bases numbered 10, after V lost 2 bases and J lost 6 bases. CDR1 KGHSH and CDR2 LQKENI come from the germline V gene. The CDR3 is 16 amino acids. The CDR3 loop reads CASSPIATGGTDTQYF. CDR3 bases: TGTGCCAGCTCACCAATAGCCACAGGGGGAACTGATACGCAGTATTTT.

A note on this clone: The sample has other DNA sequences that encode this CDR3 too. The CDR3 loop reads CATSRGSYEQYF. The CDR3 DNA is TGTGCCACCAGCAGAGGCTCCTACGAGCAGTACTTC. The chain joins TRBV15 to TRBJ2-7; D is undetermined. Germline V CDR1 and CDR2: LNHNV, YYDKDF (reference sequence). This CDR3 has 12 residues. V gave up 1 base and J gave up 0 bases, with 1 base separating them.

The J gene is TRBJ1-4, the V gene TRBV11-2; D is perhaps TRBD1 (5 bases). Germline loops: CDR1 SGHAT, CDR2 FQNNGV. The CDR3 runs to 14 residues. V was trimmed by 6 bases and J by 9 bases, leaving 17 bases between them. The CDR3 loop reads CASRAGLRGKKLFF. As DNA, the CDR3 is TGTGCCAGCAGAGCGGGACTGCGGGGGAAAAAACTGTTTTTT.

In this sample, this clone turned up a few times. The rearrangement links TRBV5-1 to TRBJ1-1; D is unresolved. The CDR3 is 14 residues long. Per the germline V gene, CDR1 is SGHRS and CDR2 is YFSETQ. V was trimmed by 1 base and J by 3 bases, leaving 10 bases between them. The chain's CDR3 is CASSLQASDTEAFF. Here the CDR3 DNA reads TGCGCCAGCAGCTTGCAGGCTTCCGACACTGAAGCTTTCTTT.

V gene TRBV19 combines with J gene TRBJ1-2, with a weak D call TRBD1 (6 bases). V lost 3 bases and J 4 bases, leaving 12 bases between the germline ends. There are 14 residues in the CDR3. From germline, CDR1 is LNHDA and CDR2 SQIVND (reference sequence). Written as DNA, the CDR3 is TGTGCCAGTAGTATTTCGGGACAACTCTATGGCTACACCTTC. As protein: CASSISGQLYGYTF.

The V call is TRBV7-2, the J call TRBJ1-1, with D maybe TRBD1 (5 bases). There are 16 residues in the CDR3. V was trimmed by 4 bases and J by 0 bases, leaving 15 bases between them. Germline loops: CDR1 SGHTA, CDR2 FQGNSA. The CDR3 loop is CASSSGVVSMNTEAFF. The CDR3 bases are TGTGCCAGCAGCTCGGGGGTGGTCAGTATGAACACTGAAGCTTTCTTT.

The rearrangement links TRBV5-1 to TRBJ2-6; 9 nucleotides line up with TRBD2. Trimming cost V 0 bases and J 0 bases; bases outside gene matches: 7. From germline, CDR1 is SGHRS and CDR2 YFSETQ. This CDR3 contains 19 residues. The CDR3 here is CASSLARGSGGSGANVLTF. The CDR3 DNA follows: TGCGCCAGCAGCTTGGCCAGGGGTAGCGGGGGCTCTGGGGCCAACGTCCTGACTTTC.

The chain combines TRBV7-3 with TRBJ2-3, with D possibly TRBD2 on 6 matching bases. Germline loops: CDR1 SGHTA, CDR2 FQGTGA. V was clipped by 4 bases and J by 2 bases, with 13 bases between them. The CDR3 totals 15 residues. For the CDR3, the DNA is TGTGCCAGCAGCTCCGGGACTGGGGTCACAGATACGCAGTATTTT. This sequence encodes CASSSGTGVTDTQYF.

The rearrangement joins TRBV5-5 to TRBJ2-3; 9 positions agree with TRBD2. The CDR3 length is 15 residues. The V segment lost 0 bases and the J segment 4 bases; nucleotides outside the gene matches: 3. Looked up from germline, CDR1 is SGHKS and CDR2 is YYEKEE (reference sequence). The chain's CDR3 is CASSLGGGAPDTQYF. CDR3 bases: TGTGCCAGCAGCTTGGGCGGGGGGGCCCCAGATACGCAGTATTTT.

V gene TRBV9 combines with J gene TRBJ1-6, with TRBD1 as a possible D gene (5 bases). Trimming left V 3 bases short and J 7 bases short, with 17 bases between. This CDR3 is 16 amino acids long. Germline lookup yields CDR1 SGDLS and CDR2 YYNGEE. CDR3 protein: CASSGGIAGVNSPLHF. Written as DNA, the CDR3 is TGTGCCAGCAGCGGGGGGATTGCGGGCGTCAATTCACCCCTCCACTTT.

V gene TRBV5-1 combines with J gene TRBJ2-7; the D is unclear. Trimming removed 0 bases at V and 9 bases at J, with 13 bases between. The CDR3 is 13 residues long. CDR1 is SGHRS, CDR2 YFSETQ, per germline. Here the CDR3 DNA reads TGCGCCAGCAGCTTGGTTGGTGTCTCGAGGCAGTACTTC. Translating gives CASSLVGVSRQYF.

The rearrangement uses TRBV10-2 and TRBJ2-2, with D hard to call. Germline CDR1 is WSHSY and CDR2 is SAAADI. V was clipped by 4 bases and J by 4 bases, with 7 bases between them. CDR3 length: 13 residues. Written as DNA, the CDR3 is TGCGCCAGCAGTGGTGGATTCACCGGGGAGCTGTTTTTT. It translates to CASSGGFTGELFF.

The rearrangement uses TRBV7-2 and TRBJ1-2, with TRBD1 identical over 10 bases. CDR1 SGHTA and CDR2 FQGNSA come from the germline V gene. The junction had 7 bases not matched to a gene; V was cut back by 5 bases and J by 4 bases. The CDR3 runs to 15 residues. The CDR3 protein is CASSPRQGAAYGYTF. CDR3 sequence (DNA): TGTGCCAGCAGCCCCCGACAGGGGGCGGCCTATGGCTACACCTTC.

The chain couples TRBV28 to TRBJ2-2; D ambiguous. The CDR3 runs to 13 residues. Germline values: CDR1 MDHEN, CDR2 SYDVKM. V was cut by 9 bases and J by 2 bases, with 10 bases left in between. CDR3 nucleotides: TGTGCCAGTCTGAAGATAAACACCGGGGAGCTGTTTTTT. This encodes CASLKINTGELFF. Full variable domain (remainder filled in from reference TRBV28 and TRBJ2-2): DVKVTQSSRYLVKRTGEKVFLECVQDMDHENMFWYRQDPGLGLRLIYFSYDVKMKEKGDIPEGYSVSREKKERFSLILESASTNQTSMYLCASLKINTGELFFGEGSRLTVL.

The V and J genes are TRBV7-2 and TRBJ2-7; D call uncertain. Between the trimmed V and J ends, which lost 2 bases and 6 bases, there was a span of 17 bases. The CDR3 totals 15 residues. Per the germline V gene, CDR1 is SGHTA and CDR2 is FQGNSA. CDR3 loop: CASSLQYATTIEQYF. CDR3 DNA: TGTGCCAGCAGCTTACAGTACGCGACCACGATCGAGCAGTACTTC.

The chain combines TRBV27 with TRBJ2-7; TRBD2 matches at 10 bases. Germline V lookup: CDR1 MNHEY, CDR2 SMNVEV (reference sequence). The ends lost 6 bases at V and 2 bases at J; junction bases unmatched: 7. The CDR3 loop spans 15 amino acids. CDR3 amino acids: CASRFSGGTTYEQYF. The CDR3 DNA reads as TGTGCCAGCAGATTTAGCGGGGGGACTACCTACGAGCAGTACTTC.

The chain carries TRBV9 and TRBJ2-1, with 13 positions matching TRBD2. The CDR3 totals 16 residues. CDR1 is SGDLS and CDR2 is YYNGEE in the germline V gene. With V trimmed by 3 bases and J by 7 bases, 7 bases remained unmatched. For the CDR3, the DNA is TGTGCCAGCAGCGCAAGACTAGCGGGGGGCTCTAATGAGCAGTTCTTC. Amino acid sequence: CASSARLAGGSNEQFF.